This T cell receptor beta chain was recovered during a study of blood T cell repertoires in COVID-19. About the study: The United States, Italy and Spain supplied acute and convalescent COVID-19 samples. PBMCs, B-cell-depleted T cells, or T cells provided the cDNA or gDNA that made up the material.

In germline, CDR1 is MNHNY, CDR2 SVGAGI (reference sequence). The CDR3 sequence is 13 residues long. V was trimmed by 6 bases and J by 2 bases, leaving 8 bases between them. In the study's own analysis: Researchers report that nucleated cell counts were estimated from reference gene primer amplification. Some clones are missing from TCRdb's copy, which holds only in-frame ones; the method was immunoSEQ multiplex PCR. The V and J calls and clone size come from that table; D and trimming were worked out from the DNA. Of approximately 250,000 clones listed, 80% to 90% are singletons. This clone appeared a single time.

The receptor was derived from a man aged 40-50 years who had recovered from COVID-19. Sequencing used peripheral blood. The rearrangement links TRBV6-6 to TRBJ2-1; tentatively, D is TRBD1 (6 bases). CDR3: CASRDRPYNEQFF. CDR3 in DNA: TGTGCCAGCAGAGACAGGCCCTACAATGAGCAGTTCTTC.